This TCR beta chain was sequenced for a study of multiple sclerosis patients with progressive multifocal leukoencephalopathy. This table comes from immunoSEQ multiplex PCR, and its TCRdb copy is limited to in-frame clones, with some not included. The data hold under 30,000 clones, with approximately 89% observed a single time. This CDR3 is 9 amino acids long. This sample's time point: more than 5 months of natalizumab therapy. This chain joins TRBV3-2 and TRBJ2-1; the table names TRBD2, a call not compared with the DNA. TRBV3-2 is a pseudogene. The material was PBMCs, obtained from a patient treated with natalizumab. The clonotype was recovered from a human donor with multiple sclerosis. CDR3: CTTAGEQFF. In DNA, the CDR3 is TGCACTACAGCGGGCGAGCAGTTCTTC.